Each of the 28 T cell receptor beta chains below was sequenced from the same sample in a study of blood T cell repertoires in COVID-19. Profiling relied on immunoSEQ multiplex PCR, and the TCRdb table lists in-frame clones only, not all of them. Of roughly 70,000 clones listed, about 80% are singletons. The sequenced sample was peripheral blood. These receptors all come from a woman aged 60-75 years with acute or convalescent COVID-19.

The chain recombines TRBV10-1 with TRBJ1-3; D possibly corresponds to TRBD1 (6 bases). The CDR3 has 19 residues. The germline CDR1 and CDR2 sequences are WNHNN and SYGVQD (reference sequence). V lost 2 bases and J 0 bases, leaving 20 bases between the germline ends. The CDR3 nucleotides read TGCGCCAGCAGTGAGAGGGGACACCCCAGAAGCGTCTCTGGAAACACCATATATTTT. As protein: CASSERGHPRSVSGNTIYF.

This chain uses TRBV6-5 with TRBJ1-2; D is undetermined. CDR1 is MNHEY, CDR2 SVGAGI, per germline. The CDR3 totals 14 residues. Trimming removed 8 bases at V and 2 bases at J, with 15 bases between. In DNA, the CDR3 is TGTGCCAGCCATCCCTATGGAGGGAACTATGGCTACACCTTC. Translated, it gives CASHPYGGNYGYTF.

J is TRBJ1-1 and V is TRBV25-1; TRBD1 agrees at 7 bases. The germline CDR1 and CDR2 sequences are MGHDK and SYGVNS. The CDR3 sequence is 15 residues long. The V segment lost 1 base and the J segment 3 bases; nucleotides outside the gene matches: 5. The CDR3 DNA is TGTGCCAGCAGTGAATCTGGGACAGCGCACACTGAAGCTTTCTTT. As protein: CASSESGTAHTEAFF.

In its sample, this clone was seen a few times. The chain employs TRBV4-1 and TRBJ2-1; possibly TRBD1 for D (6 bases). This CDR3 contains 16 residues. V was pared by 3 bases and J by 0 bases, with 12 bases between. Germline-derived CDR1 and CDR2 are MGHRA and YSYEKL. CDR3: CASSQDRGFSYNEQFF. In nucleotides, the CDR3 is TGCGCCAGCAGCCAGGATAGGGGGTTCTCCTACAATGAGCAGTTCTTC.

This clone has a handful of counts. This chain joins TRBV6-5 and TRBJ2-2; a possible D gene is TRBD2 (5 bases). The germline V gene encodes CDR1 MNHEY and CDR2 SVGAGI. The CDR3 has 16 amino acids. Trimming removed 0 bases from V and 5 bases from J, with 13 bases in between. Here the CDR3 reads CASSYSKLRGTGELFF. CDR3 DNA: TGTGCCAGCAGTTACTCGAAGCTGAGAGGGACCGGGGAGCTGTTTTTT.

The chain recombines TRBV7-2 with TRBJ1-4; D perhaps matches TRBD1 (5 bases). The CDR3 runs to 17 residues. The germline V gene encodes CDR1 SGHTA and CDR2 FQGNSA. Trimming took 5 bases from V and 1 from J, leaving 17 bases between them. Here the CDR3 reads CASSHLGGVGTNEKLFF. In DNA form, the CDR3 reads TGTGCCAGCAGCCACCTGGGGGGGGTTGGAACTAATGAAAAACTGTTTTTT.

Here the CDR3 reads CASRQGLAGTDTQYF. In DNA form, the CDR3 reads TGCGCCAGCAGGCAGGGACTAGCGGGGACAGATACGCAGTATTTT. This chain connects TRBV5-1 to TRBJ2-3, with 13 positions matching TRBD2. V lost 5 bases to trimming and J lost 3 bases; unmatched junction nucleotides: 3. CDR1 is SGHRS, CDR2 YFSETQ, per germline. The CDR3 has 15 residues.

The V gene is TRBV12-3 or TRBV12-4, the J gene TRBJ2-2, with 7 nucleotides matching TRBD1. Unmatched junction bases numbered 10, after V lost 11 bases and J lost 7 bases. This CDR3 is built from 13 residues. The CDR3 bases are TGTGCCGGCAAGACAGGGTTGCGCGGGGAGCTGTTTTTT. As protein: CAGKTGLRGELFF.

V is TRBV5-5 and J is TRBJ2-7, with unresolved D. Per the germline V gene, CDR1 is SGHKS and CDR2 is YYEKEE (reference sequence). Between the trimmed V and J ends, which lost 4 bases and 3 bases, there was a span of 11 bases. The CDR3 extends over 13 amino acids. CDR3 sequence: CASSTDTIYEQYF. In DNA, the CDR3 is TGTGCCAGCAGCACCGACACCATCTACGAGCAGTACTTC.

This chain uses TRBV27 with TRBJ2-6; no clear D gene. From germline, CDR1 is MNHEY and CDR2 SMNVEV (reference sequence). With 3 bases removed from V and 2 bases from J, the gap between germline ends came to 5 bases. The CDR3 consists of 14 residues. In DNA form, the CDR3 reads TGTGCCAGCAGTTTGGCTGCTGGGGCCAACGTCCTGACTTTC. It specifies CASSLAAGANVLTF.

A few counts support this clone. The chain has TRBV3-1 (or the pseudogene TRBV3-2) and TRBJ1-2; 8 bases line up with TRBD1. There are 15 residues in the CDR3. V lost 6 bases and J lost 8; bases outside the gene matches: 14. Germline V gives CDR1 LGHDT, CDR2 YNNKEL (reference sequence). CDR3 nucleotides: TGTGCCAGCAGGGGCCTCTATCAGGGGGCGGCGGGCTACACCTTC. Translation: CASRGLYQGAAGYTF.

The V call is TRBV11-3, the J call TRBJ2-3; TRBD2 matches at 14 bases. Germline CDR1 reads SGHNT; CDR2 reads YENEEA. The CDR3 contains 17 residues. J lost 2 bases, V lost 3 bases, and 4 bases had no gene match. CDR3: CASSFWTSGGFTDTQYF. As DNA, the CDR3 is TGTGCCAGCAGCTTCTGGACTAGCGGGGGGTTCACAGATACGCAGTATTTT.

This chain connects TRBV19 to TRBJ1-1, with 10 bases identical to TRBD1. The V segment lost 6 bases and the J segment 1 base; nucleotides outside the gene matches: 5. The CDR3 is made up of 15 amino acids. Per the germline V gene, CDR1 is LNHDA and CDR2 is SQIVND (reference sequence). The CDR3 nucleotides are TGTGCCAGTAGGCATCGGACAGGGGGGAACACTGAAGCTTTCTTT. Protein: CASRHRTGGNTEAFF.

The genes are TRBV14 and TRBJ2-3; TRBD2 matches at 14 bases. The CDR3 spans 16 residues. Germline-derived CDR1 and CDR2 are SGHDN and FVKESK. The V gene end was trimmed by 1 base and the J gene end by 6 bases; junction bases not matched to a gene: 3. CDR3 DNA: TGTGCCAGCAGCCAAGGACTAGCGGGGGGGATGGATACGCAGTATTTT. Protein: CASSQGLAGGMDTQYF.

The chain carries TRBV7-2 and TRBJ1-5; a possible D gene is TRBD1 (6 bases). This CDR3 is 15 amino acids long. CDR1 and CDR2 (germline): SGHTA, FQGNSA. V gave up 1 base and J gave up 6 bases, with 13 bases separating them. CDR3 nucleotides: TGTGCCAGCAGCTTAGATGGGGCAGGGGTTCAGCCCCAGCATTTT. Translation: CASSLDGAGVQPQHF.

This clone has only one observation. V usage is TRBV10-1 and J usage is TRBJ2-7; 9 nucleotides match TRBD1. V shed 4 bases, J shed 2 bases, and the junction held 3 bases outside the gene matches. The CDR3 length is 14 residues. CDR1 WNHNN and CDR2 SYGVQD come from the germline V gene (reference sequence). In DNA form, the CDR3 reads TGCGCCAGCAGTGGCTACAGGGGGCCCTACGAGCAGTACTTC. Translation: CASSGYRGPYEQYF.

This CDR3 is CASSVPRGLYEQYF. Here the CDR3 DNA reads TGCGCCAGCAGTGTCCCCAGGGGGCTGTACGAGCAGTACTTC. The chain joins TRBV10-2 to TRBJ2-7; the match to TRBD1 covers 8 bases. Per the germline V gene, CDR1 is WSHSY and CDR2 is SAAADI. This CDR3 spans 14 amino acids. Germline trimming cut 4 bases from V and 4 bases from J; bases unmatched to any gene: 6.

The chain couples TRBV5-3 to TRBJ1-5; 8 bases match TRBD1. TRBV5-3 is known as an ORF, though its function is uncertain. V lost 10 bases and J lost 3; bases outside the gene matches: 12. This CDR3 is 15 amino acids long. CDR3 sequence: CASLPRTGHNQPQHF. The CDR3 region has the DNA TGTGCCTCTCTTCCGAGGACAGGGCACAATCAGCCCCAGCATTTT.

This clone was seen only once. V gene TRBV28 combines with J gene TRBJ1-5; D possibly corresponds to TRBD1 (6 bases). V was cut by 8 bases and J by 7 bases, with 21 bases left in between. Germline lookup yields CDR1 MDHEN and CDR2 SYDVKM. The CDR3 sequence is 15 residues long. CDR3: CASSPAGGAEQPQHF. The CDR3 DNA reads TGTGCCAGCTCACCCGCCGGGGGGGCGGAACAGCCCCAGCATTTT. Variable domain in full (rest from reference TRBV28 and TRBJ1-5): DVKVTQSSRYLVKRTGEKVFLECVQDMDHENMFWYRQDPGLGLRLIYFSYDVKMKEKGDIPEGYSVSREKKERFSLILESASTNQTSMYLCASSPAGGAEQPQHFGDGTRLSIL.

This clone appeared once. The rearrangement joins TRBV6-2 or TRBV6-3 to TRBJ2-5; 9 bases agree with TRBD2. The CDR3 is 15 amino acids. The germline CDR1 and CDR2 sequences are MNHEY and SVGEGT. The ends lost 5 bases at V and 2 bases at J; junction bases unmatched: 6. In nucleotides, the CDR3 is TGTGCCAGCAGTGCGCTAGCGGGGATGCAAGAGACCCAGTACTTC. It specifies CASSALAGMQETQYF.

The chain links TRBV6-5 to TRBJ2-2, with TRBD2 matching over 7 bases. Trimming cost V 11 bases and J 7 bases; bases outside gene matches: 16. Germline lookup yields CDR1 MNHEY and CDR2 SVGAGI. The CDR3 extends over 15 amino acids. The CDR3 DNA follows: TGTGCCTCCCAAGGCGGGGGATCATTTAGCGGGGAGCTGTTTTTT. Protein product: CASQGGGSFSGELFF.

This chain links TRBV7-3 with TRBJ1-1; the D is unclear. The germline V gene encodes CDR1 SGHTA and CDR2 FQGTGA. Between the trimmed V and J ends, which lost 3 bases and 4 bases, there was a span of 12 bases. The CDR3 has 14 residues. CDR3 DNA sequence: TGTGCCAGCAGCTTTGGTGGGGAGCGCACTGAAGCTTTCTTT. Its translation: CASSFGGERTEAFF.

This sequence joins TRBV12-3 or TRBV12-4 and TRBJ1-2; 9 bases are a match to TRBD1. The CDR3 sequence is 12 residues long. J was trimmed by 5 bases and V by 6 bases; bases with no gene match: 1. CDR3 in amino acids: CASSGQGYGYTF. Written as DNA, the CDR3 is TGTGCCAGCAGCGGACAGGGGTATGGCTACACCTTC.

V usage is TRBV6-5 and J usage is TRBJ2-1, with D perhaps matching TRBD1 (6 bases). The ends were cut back, 5 bases at V and 7 bases at J, with 12 bases in the middle. CDR3 length equals 13 residues. CDR1 is MNHEY, CDR2 SVGAGI, per germline. The CDR3 bases are TGTGCCAGCAGTCCAGGGGTGGTAAATGAGCAGTTCTTC. Its translation: CASSPGVVNEQFF.

The chain combines TRBV23-1 with TRBJ2-5, with 9 bases that match TRBD1. TRBV23-1 is annotated as an ORF whose role is uncertain. V lost 2 bases and J lost 3; bases outside the gene matches: 19. The CDR3 loop spans 20 amino acids. The DNA for the CDR3 is TGCGCCAGCAGTCAACCGTTACAGAGGGACAGGGACTTTTCTGAAGAGACCCAGTACTTC. This encodes CASSQPLQRDRDFSEETQYF.

CDR3 residues: CASSLESLGGGYTF. In DNA, the CDR3 is TGTGCCAGCAGCTTAGAATCGCTAGGTGGTGGCTACACCTTC. The gene calls are TRBV7-3 and TRBJ1-2; no definite D call. Germline CDR1 is SGHTA and CDR2 is FQGTGA. This CDR3 is built from 14 residues. V was trimmed by 2 bases and J by 7 bases, leaving 14 bases between them. The complete variable domain, with remaining parts taken from reference TRBV7-3 and TRBJ1-2, reads GAGVSQTPSNKVTEKGKYVELRCDPISGHTALYWYRQSLGQGPEFLIYFQGTGAADDSGLPNDRFFAVRPEGSVSTLKIQRTERGDSAVYLCASSLESLGGGYTFGSGTRLTVV.

The chain combines TRBV6-1 with TRBJ2-3; TRBD2 might be the D (6 bases). V was cut by 2 bases and J by 6 bases, with 24 bases left in between. The CDR3 length is 18 residues. Germline V gene sequence: CDR1 MNHNS, CDR2 SASEGT. Here the CDR3 reads CASSERGWVAAESDTQYF. The CDR3 DNA reads TGTGCCAGCAGTGAAAGAGGGTGGGTAGCGGCTGAGTCTGATACGCAGTATTTT.

This clone has a single count. V and J are TRBV7-7 and TRBJ2-7; TRBD1 is a possible D gene (5 bases). V was trimmed by 1 base and J by 6 bases, leaving 10 bases between them. This CDR3 spans 13 amino acids. In germline, CDR1 is SSHAT, CDR2 FNYEAQ (reference sequence). The CDR3 coding sequence is TGTGCCAGCAGCTTAGGGGCAGGGCGCGAGCAGTACTTC. Residues: CASSLGAGREQYF.